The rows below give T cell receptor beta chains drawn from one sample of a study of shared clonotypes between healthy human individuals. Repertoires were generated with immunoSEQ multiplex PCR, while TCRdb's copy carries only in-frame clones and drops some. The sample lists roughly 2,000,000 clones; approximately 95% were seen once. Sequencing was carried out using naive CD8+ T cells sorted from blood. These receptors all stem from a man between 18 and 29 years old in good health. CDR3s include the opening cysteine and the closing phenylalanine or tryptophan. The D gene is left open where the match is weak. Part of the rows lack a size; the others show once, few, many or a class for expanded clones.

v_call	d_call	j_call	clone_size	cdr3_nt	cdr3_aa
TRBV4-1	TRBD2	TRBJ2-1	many	TGCGCCAGCAGCACCCAGCGGGAGTACTACAATGAGCAGTTCTTC	CASSTQREYYNEQFF
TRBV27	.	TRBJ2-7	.	TGTGCCAGCAGTTTTTTACAGCCGGTATCAACTTACGAGCAGTACTTC	CASSFLQPVSTYEQYF
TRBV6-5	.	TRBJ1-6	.	TGTGCCAGCAGTTACTCCGGGACTTATTCACCCCTCCACTTT	CASSYSGTYSPLHF
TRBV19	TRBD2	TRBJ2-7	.	TGTGCCAGTAGCCCCACCGGCGGGAGTTACGAGCAGTACTTC	CASSPTGGSYEQYF
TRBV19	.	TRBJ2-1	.	TGTGCCAGTAGTATAGTGGTGCGCGGGAATGAGCAGTTCTTC	CASSIVVRGNEQFF
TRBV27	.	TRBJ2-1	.	TGTGCCAGCAGTCCGTATAACTCCTACAATGAGCAGTTCTTC	CASSPYNSYNEQFF
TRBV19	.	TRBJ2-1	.	TGTGCCAGTAGTAGGGGACACCCGTTCGATGAGCAGTTCTTC	CASSRGHPFDEQFF
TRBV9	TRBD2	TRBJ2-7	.	TGTGCCAGCAGCGTATCAGATTGGACGGGAGGGCCCTACGAGCAGTACTTC	CASSVSDWTGGPYEQYF
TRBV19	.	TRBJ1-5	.	TGTGCCAGTAGTATAGATATGGAAGATCAGCCCCAGCATTTT	CASSIDMEDQPQHF
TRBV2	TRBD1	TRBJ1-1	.	TGTGCCAGTGGGGGGGACAGGGCCCGGGAAGCTTTCTTT	CASGGDRAREAFF
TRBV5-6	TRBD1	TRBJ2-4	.	TGTGCCAGCAGCTGGACAGGAGAAAACATTCAGTACTTC	CASSWTGENIQYF
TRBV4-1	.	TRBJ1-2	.	TGCGCCAGCAGCCAAGGGTCGGGGGGTTTCAATGGCTACACCTTC	CASSQGSGGFNGYTF
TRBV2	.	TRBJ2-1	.	TGTGCCAGCAGGGGATGGGGGGCCTACAATGAGCAGTTCTTC	CASRGWGAYNEQFF
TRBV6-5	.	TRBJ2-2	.	TGTGCCAGCAGTTACTCCGGGGGTTTCACCGGGGAGCTGTTTTTT	CASSYSGGFTGELFF
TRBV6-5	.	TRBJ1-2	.	TGTGCCAGCAGTTACTTCGACACAAACTATGGCTACACCTTC	CASSYFDTNYGYTF
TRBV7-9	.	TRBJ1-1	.	TGTGCCAGCACGGGACTGAGCACTGAAGCTTTCTTT	CASTGLSTEAFF
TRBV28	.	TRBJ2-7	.	TGTGCCAGCAGTTTAGGAGGGCCCGAGCAGTACTTC	CASSLGGPEQYF
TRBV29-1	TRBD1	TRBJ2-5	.	TGCAGCGTTGGACAGGGGGCGGTTTGGGGTGAGACCCAGTACTTC	CSVGQGAVWGETQYF
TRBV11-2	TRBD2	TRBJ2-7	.	TGTGCCAGCAGCTTGGCGGCTAGCGGAGCCTACGAGCAGTACTTC	CASSLAASGAYEQYF
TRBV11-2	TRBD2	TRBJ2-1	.	TGTGCCAGCAGCTCCCCTTGGGGAGGGAGAAACAATGAGCAGTTCTTC	CASSSPWGGRNNEQFF
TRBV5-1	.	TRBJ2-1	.	TGCGCCAGCAGCTTGGTATCCGGATACAATGAGCAGTTCTTC	CASSLVSGYNEQFF
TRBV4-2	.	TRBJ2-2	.	TGTGCCAGCAGCCCCCGATCGGAGGGCGAGGCCGGGGAGCTGTTTTTT	CASSPRSEGEAGELFF
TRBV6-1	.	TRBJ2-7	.	TGTGCCAGCAGTGAACTTAAAGGGGGAGGCTACGAGCAGTACTTC	CASSELKGGGYEQYF
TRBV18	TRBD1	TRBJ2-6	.	TGTGCCAGCTCACCCCGGGACAGGGGGTTATCTGGGGCCAACGTCCTGACTTTC	CASSPRDRGLSGANVLTF
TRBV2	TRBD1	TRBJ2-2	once	TGTGCCAGCAGTGTAAGGGGGCTGAGCACCGGGGAGCTGTTTTTT	CASSVRGLSTGELFF
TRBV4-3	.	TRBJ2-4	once	TGCGCCAGCAGCCAAGATAGGGGGGAAAACATTCAGTACTTC	CASSQDRGENIQYF
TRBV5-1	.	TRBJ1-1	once	TGCGCCAGCAGTAACATATGGGGGTCGGACACTGAAGCTTTCTTT	CASSNIWGSDTEAFF
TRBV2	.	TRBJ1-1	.	TGTGCCAGCAGATTTTTACAGGGAAGTGAAGCTTTCTTT	CASRFLQGSEAFF
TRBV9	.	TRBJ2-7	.	TGTGCCAGCAGCCCTTGGCTGGCTTCCTACGAGCAGTACTTC	CASSPWLASYEQYF
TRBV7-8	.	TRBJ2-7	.	TGTGCCAGCAGCCCGCCGGACCGCGCGGGCTCCTACGAGCAGTACTTC	CASSPPDRAGSYEQYF
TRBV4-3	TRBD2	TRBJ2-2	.	TGCGCCAGCAGCCAAATCTTCGCGGGGGAGGCCGGGGAGCTGTTTTTT	CASSQIFAGEAGELFF
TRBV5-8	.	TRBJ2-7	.	TGTGCCAGCGCAGAGGAGGGAGAGTTGTACGAGCAGTACTTC	CASAEEGELYEQYF
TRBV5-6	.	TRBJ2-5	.	TGTGCCAGCAGCCTCGAGGGGACCCAGTACTTC	CASSLEGTQYF
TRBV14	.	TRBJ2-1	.	TGTGCCAGCAGCCAAATATCCTACAATGAGCAGTTCTTC	CASSQISYNEQFF
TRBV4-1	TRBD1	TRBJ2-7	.	TGCGCCAGCAGCCTTCACCAGGACAGGGGATTTGAGCAGTACTTC	CASSLHQDRGFEQYF
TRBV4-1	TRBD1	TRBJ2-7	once	TGCGCCAGCGCGGACGGACAGGGCACCTACGAGCAGTACTTC	CASADGQGTYEQYF
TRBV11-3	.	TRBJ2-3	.	TGTGCCAGCAGCTTAGGTATAGGGGAAGATACGCAGTATTTT	CASSLGIGEDTQYF
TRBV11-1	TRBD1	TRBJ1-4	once	TGTGCCAGCAGCTTCGGACAGGGTGGAAGGGAAAAACTGTTTTTT	CASSFGQGGREKLFF
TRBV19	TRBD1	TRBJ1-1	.	TGTGCCAGTAGTATCAACCGGGACAGCAACACTGAAGCTTTCTTT	CASSINRDSNTEAFF
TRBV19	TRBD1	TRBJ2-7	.	TGTGCCAGTAGTAGCCCGGGACAGGCCTTGGAGCAGTACTTC	CASSSPGQALEQYF
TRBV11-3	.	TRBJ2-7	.	TGTGCCAGCAGCGTTACTAGTTCCTACGAGCAGTACTTC	CASSVTSSYEQYF
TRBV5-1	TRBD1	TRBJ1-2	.	TGCGCCAGCAGCTTCCAGGGACAGGGGGCCAATGGCTACACCTTC	CASSFQGQGANGYTF
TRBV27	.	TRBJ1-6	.	TGTGCCAGCGGCTGGGGGAACTGGCCCCTCCACTTT	CASGWGNWPLHF
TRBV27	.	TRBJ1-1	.	TGTGCCAGCAGCCTAAGGGGGATCGGCACTGAAGCTTTCTTT	CASSLRGIGTEAFF
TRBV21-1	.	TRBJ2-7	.	TGTGCCAGCAGCAAAGCGCTCCGACTAGCGGGAGGTCCCTCCTACGAGCAGTACTTC	CASSKALRLAGGPSYEQYF
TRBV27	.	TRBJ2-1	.	TGTGCCAGCAGTAGGGGTTACAATGAGCAGTTCTTC	CASSRGYNEQFF
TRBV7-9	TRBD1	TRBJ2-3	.	TGTGCCAGCAGCTTAGAGGGTATCGGGACAGTCACAGATACGCAGTATTTT	CASSLEGIGTVTDTQYF
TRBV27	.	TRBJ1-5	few	TGTGCCAGCAGTTTAACCGGGAGCAATCAGCCCCAGCATTTT	CASSLTGSNQPQHF
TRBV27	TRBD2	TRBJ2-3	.	TGTGCCAGCAGAAGAGCGGGGGGGCTCTTTGATACGCAGTATTTT	CASRRAGGLFDTQYF